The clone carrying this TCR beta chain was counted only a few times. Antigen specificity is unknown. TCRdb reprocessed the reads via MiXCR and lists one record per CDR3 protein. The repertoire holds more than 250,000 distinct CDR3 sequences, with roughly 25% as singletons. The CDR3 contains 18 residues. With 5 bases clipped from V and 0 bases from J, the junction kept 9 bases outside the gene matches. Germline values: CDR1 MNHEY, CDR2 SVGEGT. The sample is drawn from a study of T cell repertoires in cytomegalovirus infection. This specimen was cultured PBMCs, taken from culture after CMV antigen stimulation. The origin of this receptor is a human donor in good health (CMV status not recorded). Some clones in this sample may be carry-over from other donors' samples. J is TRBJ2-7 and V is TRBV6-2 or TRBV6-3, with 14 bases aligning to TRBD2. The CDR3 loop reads CASSPGLAGGRNSYEQYV. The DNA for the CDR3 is TGTGCCAGCAGTCCCGGACTAGCGGGAGGACGTAACTCCTACGAGCAGTACGTC.